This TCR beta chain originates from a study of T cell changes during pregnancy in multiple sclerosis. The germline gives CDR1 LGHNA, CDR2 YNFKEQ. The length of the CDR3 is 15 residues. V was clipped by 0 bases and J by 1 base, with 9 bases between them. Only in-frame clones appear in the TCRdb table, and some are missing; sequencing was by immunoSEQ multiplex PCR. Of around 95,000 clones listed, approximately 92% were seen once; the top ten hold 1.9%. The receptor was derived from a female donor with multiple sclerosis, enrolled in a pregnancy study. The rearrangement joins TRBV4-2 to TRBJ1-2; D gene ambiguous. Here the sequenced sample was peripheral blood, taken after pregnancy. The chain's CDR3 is CASSQDFGDNYGYTF. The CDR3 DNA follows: TGTGCCAGCAGCCAAGATTTCGGGGATAACTATGGCTACACCTTC.